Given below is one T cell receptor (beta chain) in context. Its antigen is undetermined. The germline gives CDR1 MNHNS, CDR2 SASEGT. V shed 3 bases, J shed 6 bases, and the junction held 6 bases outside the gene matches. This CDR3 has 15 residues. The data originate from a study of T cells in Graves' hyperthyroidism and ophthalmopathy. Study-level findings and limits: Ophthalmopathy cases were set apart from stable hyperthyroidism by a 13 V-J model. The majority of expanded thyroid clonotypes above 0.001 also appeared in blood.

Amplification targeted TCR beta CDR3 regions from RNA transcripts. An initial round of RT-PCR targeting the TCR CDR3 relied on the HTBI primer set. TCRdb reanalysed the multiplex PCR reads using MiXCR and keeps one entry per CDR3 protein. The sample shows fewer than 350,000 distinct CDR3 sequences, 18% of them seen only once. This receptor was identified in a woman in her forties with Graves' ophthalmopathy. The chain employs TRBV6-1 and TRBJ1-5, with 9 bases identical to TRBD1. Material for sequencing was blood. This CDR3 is CASSDPWTGAQPQHF. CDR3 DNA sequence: TGTGCCAGCAGTGACCCTTGGACAGGGGCTCAGCCCCAGCATTTT.